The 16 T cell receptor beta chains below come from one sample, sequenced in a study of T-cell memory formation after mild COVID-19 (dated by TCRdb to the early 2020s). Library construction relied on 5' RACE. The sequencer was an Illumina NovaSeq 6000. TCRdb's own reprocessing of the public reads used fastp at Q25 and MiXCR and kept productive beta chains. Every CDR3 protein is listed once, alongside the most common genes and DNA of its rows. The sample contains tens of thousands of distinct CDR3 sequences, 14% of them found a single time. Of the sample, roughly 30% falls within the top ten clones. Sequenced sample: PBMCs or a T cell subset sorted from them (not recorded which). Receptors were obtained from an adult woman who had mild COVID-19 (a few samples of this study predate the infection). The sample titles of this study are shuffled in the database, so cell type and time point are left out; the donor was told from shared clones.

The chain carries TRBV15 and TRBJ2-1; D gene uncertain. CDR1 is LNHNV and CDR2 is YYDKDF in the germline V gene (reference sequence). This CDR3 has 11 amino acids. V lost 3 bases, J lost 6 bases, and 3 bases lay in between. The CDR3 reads CATSRGNEQFF. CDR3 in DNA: TGTGCCACCAGCAGGGGCAATGAGCAGTTCTTC.

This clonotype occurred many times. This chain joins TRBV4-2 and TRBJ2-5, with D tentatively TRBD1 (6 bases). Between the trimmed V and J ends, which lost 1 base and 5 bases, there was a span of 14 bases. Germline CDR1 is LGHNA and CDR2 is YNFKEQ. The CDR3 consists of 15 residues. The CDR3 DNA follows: TGTGCCAGCAGCCAAGCGGGGCAGGGGCCCGAGACCCAGTACTTC. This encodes CASSQAGQGPETQYF.

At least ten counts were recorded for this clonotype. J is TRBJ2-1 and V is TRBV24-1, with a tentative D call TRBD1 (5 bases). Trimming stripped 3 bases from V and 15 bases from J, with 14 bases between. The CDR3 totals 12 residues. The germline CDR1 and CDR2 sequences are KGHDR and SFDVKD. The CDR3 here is CATSDTRQLRFF. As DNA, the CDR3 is TGTGCCACCAGTGATACTCGACAGTTACGGTTCTTC.

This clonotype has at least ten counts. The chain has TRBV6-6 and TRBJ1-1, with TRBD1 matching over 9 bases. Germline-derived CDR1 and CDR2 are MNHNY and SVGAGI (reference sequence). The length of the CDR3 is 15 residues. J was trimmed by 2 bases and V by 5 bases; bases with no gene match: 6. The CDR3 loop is CASSKPGQGNTEAFF. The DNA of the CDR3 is TGTGCCAGCAGTAAGCCGGGACAGGGTAACACTGAAGCTTTCTTT.

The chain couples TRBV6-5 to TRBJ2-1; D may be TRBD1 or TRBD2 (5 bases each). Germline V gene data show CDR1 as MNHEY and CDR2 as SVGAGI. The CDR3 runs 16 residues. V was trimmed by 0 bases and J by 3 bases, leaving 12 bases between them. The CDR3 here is CASSYSPARGYNEQFF. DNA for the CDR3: TGTGCCAGCAGTTACTCCCCAGCGAGGGGCTACAATGAGCAGTTCTTC.

CDR3 in amino acids: CASSQDASALGYNEQFF. The CDR3 region has the DNA TGCGCCAGCAGCCAAGACGCGAGCGCCCTAGGCTACAATGAGCAGTTCTTC. J is TRBJ2-1 and V is TRBV4-3; D remains unclear. In germline, CDR1 is LGHNA, CDR2 YSLEER. The CDR3 is made up of 17 amino acids. Trimming took 0 bases from V and 3 from J, leaving 15 bases between them.

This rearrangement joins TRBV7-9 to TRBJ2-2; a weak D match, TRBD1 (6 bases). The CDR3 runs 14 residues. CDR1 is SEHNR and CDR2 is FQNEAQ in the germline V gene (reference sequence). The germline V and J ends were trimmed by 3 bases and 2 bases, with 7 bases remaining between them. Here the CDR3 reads CASSLDRNTGELFF. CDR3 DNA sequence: TGTGCCAGCAGCTTGGACAGAAACACCGGGGAGCTGTTTTTT. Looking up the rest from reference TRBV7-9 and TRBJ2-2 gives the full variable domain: DTGVSQNPRHKITKRGQNVTFRCDPISEHNRLYWYRQTLGQGPEFLTYFQNEAQLEKSRLLSDRFSAERPKGSFSTLEIQRTEQGDSAMYLCASSLDRNTGELFFGEGSRLTVL.

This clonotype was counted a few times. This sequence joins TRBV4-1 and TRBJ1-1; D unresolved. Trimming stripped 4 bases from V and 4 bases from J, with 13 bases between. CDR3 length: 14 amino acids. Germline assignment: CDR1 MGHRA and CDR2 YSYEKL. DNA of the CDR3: TGCGCCAGCAGCCCCCCCGGGGTGAGCACTGAAGCTTTCTTT. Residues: CASSPPGVSTEAFF.

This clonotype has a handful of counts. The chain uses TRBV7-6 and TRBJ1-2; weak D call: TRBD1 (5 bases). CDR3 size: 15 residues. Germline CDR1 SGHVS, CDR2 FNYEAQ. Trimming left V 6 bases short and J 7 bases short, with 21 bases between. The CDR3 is CASRPSGRALGGYTF. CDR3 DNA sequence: TGTGCCAGCAGACCTTCGGGCAGGGCATTGGGTGGCTACACCTTC.

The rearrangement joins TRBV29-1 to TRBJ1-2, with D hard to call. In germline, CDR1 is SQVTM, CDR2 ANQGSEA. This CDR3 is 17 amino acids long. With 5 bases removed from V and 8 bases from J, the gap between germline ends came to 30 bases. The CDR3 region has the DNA TGCAGCGTTATTAAAAATGATCCGTCACCTGTCAGTGAGGGCTACACCTTC. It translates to CSVIKNDPSPVSEGYTF.

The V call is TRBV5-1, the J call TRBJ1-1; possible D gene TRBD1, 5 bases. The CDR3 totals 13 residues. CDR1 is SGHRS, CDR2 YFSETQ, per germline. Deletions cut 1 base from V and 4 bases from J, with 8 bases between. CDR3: CASSLRDPTEAFF. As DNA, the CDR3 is TGCGCCAGCAGCTTGAGGGACCCCACTGAAGCTTTCTTT.

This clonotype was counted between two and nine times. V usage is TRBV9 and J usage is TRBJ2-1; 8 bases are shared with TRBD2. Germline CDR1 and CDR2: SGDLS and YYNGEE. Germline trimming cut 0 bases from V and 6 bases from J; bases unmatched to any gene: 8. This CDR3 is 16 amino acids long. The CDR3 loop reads CASSVAVSGSVNEQFF. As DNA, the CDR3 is TGTGCCAGCAGCGTAGCTGTAAGCGGGAGCGTCAATGAGCAGTTCTTC.

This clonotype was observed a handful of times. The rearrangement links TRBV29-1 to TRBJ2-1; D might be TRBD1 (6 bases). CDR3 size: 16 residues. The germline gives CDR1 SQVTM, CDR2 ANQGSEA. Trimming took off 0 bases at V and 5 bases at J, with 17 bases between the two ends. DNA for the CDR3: TGCAGCGTTGAAGAGATCCCCACAGGGACCAACAATGAGCAGTTCTTC. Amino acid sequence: CSVEEIPTGTNNEQFF.

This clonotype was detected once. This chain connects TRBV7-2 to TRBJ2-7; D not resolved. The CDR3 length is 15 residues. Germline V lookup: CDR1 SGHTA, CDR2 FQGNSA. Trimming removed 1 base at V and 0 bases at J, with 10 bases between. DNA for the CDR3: TGTGCCAGCAGCTTAGGTCCAGGTTTCTCCTACGAGCAGTACTTC. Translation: CASSLGPGFSYEQYF.

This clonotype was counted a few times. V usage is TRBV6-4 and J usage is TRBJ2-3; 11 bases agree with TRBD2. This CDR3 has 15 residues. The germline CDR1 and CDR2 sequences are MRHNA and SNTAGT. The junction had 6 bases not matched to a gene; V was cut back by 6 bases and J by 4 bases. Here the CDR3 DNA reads TGTGCCAGCAGCGAACTAGCGGGAGACCCAGATACGCAGTATTTT. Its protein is CASSELAGDPDTQYF.

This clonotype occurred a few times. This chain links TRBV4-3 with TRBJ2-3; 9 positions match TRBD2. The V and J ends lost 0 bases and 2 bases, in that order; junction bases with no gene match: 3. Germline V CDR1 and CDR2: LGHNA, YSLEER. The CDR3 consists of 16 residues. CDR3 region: CASSQDTSGSTDTQYF. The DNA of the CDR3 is TGCGCCAGCAGCCAAGATACTAGCGGGTCCACAGATACGCAGTATTTT.